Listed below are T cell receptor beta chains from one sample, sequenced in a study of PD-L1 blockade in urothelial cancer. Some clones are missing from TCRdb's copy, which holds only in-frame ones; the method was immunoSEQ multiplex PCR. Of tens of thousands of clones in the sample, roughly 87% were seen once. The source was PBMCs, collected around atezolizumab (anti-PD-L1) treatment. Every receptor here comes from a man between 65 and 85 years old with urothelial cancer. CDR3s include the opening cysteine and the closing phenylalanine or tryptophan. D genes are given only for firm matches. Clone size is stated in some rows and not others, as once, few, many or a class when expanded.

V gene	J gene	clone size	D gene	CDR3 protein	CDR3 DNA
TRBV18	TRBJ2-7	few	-	CASSAGRSYEQYF	TGTGCCAGCTCAGCTGGGAGATCCTACGAGCAGTACTTC
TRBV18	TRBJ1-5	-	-	CASSPSPGEQPQHF	TGTGCCAGCTCACCATCTCCAGGGGAACAGCCCCAGCATTTT
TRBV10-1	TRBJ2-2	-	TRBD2	CASSELVGRRNTGELFF	TGCGCCAGCAGTGAGTTAGTCGGGAGGAGGAACACCGGGGAGCTGTTTTTT
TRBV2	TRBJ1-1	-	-	CASMSGKAGLNTEAFF	TGTGCCAGCATGTCTGGAAAGGCAGGGCTGAACACTGAAGCTTTCTTT
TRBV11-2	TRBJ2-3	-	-	CASSLVTGRTDTQYF	TGTGCCAGCAGCTTAGTCACCGGGAGAACAGATACGCAGTATTTT
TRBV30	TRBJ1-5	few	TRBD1	CAWDPGQGGQPQHF	TGTGCCTGGGATCCGGGACAGGGGGGTCAGCCCCAGCATTTT
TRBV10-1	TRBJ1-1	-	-	CASSESVGPATEAFF	TGCGCCAGCAGTGAGTCGGTGGGCCCCGCCACTGAAGCTTTCTTT
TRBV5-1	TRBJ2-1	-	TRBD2	CASSTIGLAGGEQFF	TGCGCCAGCAGCACCATCGGACTAGCGGGAGGTGAGCAGTTCTTC
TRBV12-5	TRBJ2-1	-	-	CASGLLGDEQFF	TGTGCTAGTGGTTTATTGGGCGATGAGCAGTTCTTC
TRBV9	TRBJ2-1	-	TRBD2	CASSVSGSVYNEQFF	TGTGCCAGCAGCGTCAGCGGGAGTGTTTACAATGAGCAGTTCTTC
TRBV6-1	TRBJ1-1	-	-	CASSEADYGLNTEAFF	TGTGCCAGCAGTGAAGCAGATTATGGCCTGAACACTGAAGCTTTCTTT
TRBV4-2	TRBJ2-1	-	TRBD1	CASSQAMGQGNEQFF	TGTGCCAGCAGCCAAGCAATGGGACAGGGCAATGAGCAGTTCTTC
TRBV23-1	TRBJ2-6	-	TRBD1	CASSQSDRDEGANVLTF	TGCGCCAGCAGTCAATCGGACAGGGACGAAGGGGCCAACGTCCTGACTTTC
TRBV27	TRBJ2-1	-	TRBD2	CASSILAGDLNEQFF	TGTGCCAGCAGCATACTAGCGGGAGACCTCAATGAGCAGTTCTTC
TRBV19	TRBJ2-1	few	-	CASSIVDSSAWVEQFF	TGTGCCAGTAGTATTGTGGACTCCAGTGCGTGGGTTGAGCAGTTCTTC
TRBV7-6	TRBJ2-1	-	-	CASSSPRGASLLYNEQFF	TGTGCCAGCAGCTCCCCCCGGGGGGCGTCCTTACTCTACAATGAGCAGTTCTTC
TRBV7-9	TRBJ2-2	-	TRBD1	CASLQGAITGELFF	TGTGCCAGTCTACAGGGGGCGATCACCGGGGAGCTGTTTTTT
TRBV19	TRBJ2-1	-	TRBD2	CASSIVAGDANEQFF	TGTGCCAGTAGTATCGTAGCGGGAGATGCCAATGAGCAGTTCTTC
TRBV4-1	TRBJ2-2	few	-	CASSQGKGAGGELFF	TGCGCCAGCAGCCAAGGAAAAGGGGCAGGCGGGGAGCTGTTTTTT
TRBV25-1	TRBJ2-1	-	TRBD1	CASSESGQGNNEQFF	TGTGCCAGCAGTGAATCAGGACAGGGGAACAATGAGCAGTTCTTC
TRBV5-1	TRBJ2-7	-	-	CASSPGTGSYEQYF	TGCGCCAGCAGCCCCGGTACAGGGTCCTACGAGCAGTACTTC
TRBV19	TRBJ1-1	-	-	CASMQTGWNGEAFF	TGTGCCAGTATGCAGACAGGCTGGAACGGTGAAGCTTTCTTT
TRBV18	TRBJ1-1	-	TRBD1	CASSPGQTEAFF	TGTGCCAGCTCACCGGGACAGACTGAAGCTTTCTTT
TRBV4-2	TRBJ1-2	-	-	CASSQGSNQYGYTF	TGTGCCAGCAGCCAAGGGTCCAATCAGTATGGCTACACCTTC
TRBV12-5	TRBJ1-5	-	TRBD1	CASGLDARDRSQHF	TGTGCTAGTGGTTTGGACGCCAGGGACAGGTCCCAGCATTTT
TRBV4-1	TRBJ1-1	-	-	CASRTRPLGGQAGTEAFF	TGCGCCAGCAGAACCAGACCCCTAGGAGGGCAAGCAGGGACTGAAGCTTTCTTT
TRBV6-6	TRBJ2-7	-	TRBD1	CASTKGGLADYEQYF	TGTGCCAGCACCAAAGGGGGCCTAGCCGACTACGAGCAGTACTTC
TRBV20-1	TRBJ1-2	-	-	CSLRWGPGYTF	TGCAGCCTCCGTTGGGGCCCTGGCTACACCTTC
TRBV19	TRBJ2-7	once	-	CASRGGGEQYF	TGTGCCAGTAGAGGCGGAGGCGAGCAGTACTTC
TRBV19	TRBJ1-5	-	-	CASSWQGGNQPQHF	TGTGCCAGTAGTTGGCAGGGTGGCAATCAGCCCCAGCATTTT
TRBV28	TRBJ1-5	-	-	CASTSLNQPQHF	TGTGCCAGCACGTCCCTAAATCAGCCCCAGCATTTT
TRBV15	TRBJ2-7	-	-	CATSRDLRTQTSYEQYF	TGTGCCACCAGCAGAGATTTGAGGACACAAACCTCCTACGAGCAGTACTTC
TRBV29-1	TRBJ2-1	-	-	CSVGGELGSSYNEQFF	TGCAGCGTTGGGGGGGAACTAGGGAGCTCCTACAATGAGCAGTTCTTC
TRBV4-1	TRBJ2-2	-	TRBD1	CASRRQGTNTGELFF	TGCGCCAGCAGAAGACAGGGAACGAACACCGGGGAGCTGTTTTTT
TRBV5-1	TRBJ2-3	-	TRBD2	CASSLVVAGADTQYF	TGCGCCAGCAGCTTGGTGGTAGCGGGAGCTGATACGCAGTATTTT
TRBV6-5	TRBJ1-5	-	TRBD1	CASSYGTGRNQPQHF	TGTGCCAGCAGTTACGGGACAGGGCGCAATCAGCCCCAGCATTTT
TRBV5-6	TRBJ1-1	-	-	CATMGPPDTEAFF	TGTGCCACCATGGGGCCGCCGGACACTGAAGCTTTCTTT
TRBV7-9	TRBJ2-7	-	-	CASSLDGWGVGFF	TGTGCCAGCAGCTTAGACGGGTGGGGCGTTGGGTTCTTC
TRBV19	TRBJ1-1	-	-	CASSQGLNTEAFF	TGTGCCAGTAGTCAGGGGTTGAACACTGAAGCTTTCTTT
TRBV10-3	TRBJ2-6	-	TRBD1	CAISLTGAGANVLTF	TGTGCCATCAGCCTGACAGGGGCCGGGGCCAACGTCCTGACTTTC
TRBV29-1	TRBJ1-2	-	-	CSVVQAGQSGYTF	TGCAGCGTTGTTCAGGCAGGGCAGAGTGGCTACACCTTC
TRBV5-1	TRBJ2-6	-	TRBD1	CASSFPGQGVSGANVLTF	TGCGCCAGCAGCTTCCCGGGACAGGGTGTCTCTGGGGCCAACGTCCTGACTTTC
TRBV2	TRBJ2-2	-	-	CASRGLMNTGELFF	TGTGCCAGCAGGGGACTGATGAACACCGGGGAGCTGTTTTTT
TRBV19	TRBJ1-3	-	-	CASSQQVSGNTIYF	TGTGCCAGTAGCCAACAGGTCTCTGGAAACACCATATATTTT
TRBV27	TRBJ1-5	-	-	CASSLFGGGRGNQPQHF	TGTGCCAGCAGTTTATTTGGCGGCGGGAGGGGCAATCAGCCCCAGCATTTT
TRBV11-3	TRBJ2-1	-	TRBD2	CASSLGRGRTYNEQFF	TGTGCCAGCAGCTTAGGGCGCGGGAGGACCTACAATGAGCAGTTCTTC
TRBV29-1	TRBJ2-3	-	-	CSVSGSTDTQYF	TGCAGCGTTTCGGGAAGCACAGATACGCAGTATTTT
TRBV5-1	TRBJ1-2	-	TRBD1	CASSMDRNYGYTF	TGCGCCAGCAGCATGGACAGGAACTATGGCTACACCTTC
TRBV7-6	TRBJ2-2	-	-	CASSLGGTGTGELFF	TGTGCCAGCAGCTTAGGTGGGACTGGCACCGGGGAGCTGTTTTTT
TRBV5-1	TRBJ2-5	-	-	CASRVDRQETQYF	TGCGCCAGCAGAGTCGACAGACAAGAGACCCAGTACTTC
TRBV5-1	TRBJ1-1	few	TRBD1	CASTDRGNTEAFF	TGCGCCAGCACCGACAGGGGAAACACTGAAGCTTTCTTT
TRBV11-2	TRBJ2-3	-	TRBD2	CASSRQYKTSGSTDTQYF	TGTGCCAGCAGCCGACAATATAAGACTAGCGGGAGTACTGATACGCAGTATTTT